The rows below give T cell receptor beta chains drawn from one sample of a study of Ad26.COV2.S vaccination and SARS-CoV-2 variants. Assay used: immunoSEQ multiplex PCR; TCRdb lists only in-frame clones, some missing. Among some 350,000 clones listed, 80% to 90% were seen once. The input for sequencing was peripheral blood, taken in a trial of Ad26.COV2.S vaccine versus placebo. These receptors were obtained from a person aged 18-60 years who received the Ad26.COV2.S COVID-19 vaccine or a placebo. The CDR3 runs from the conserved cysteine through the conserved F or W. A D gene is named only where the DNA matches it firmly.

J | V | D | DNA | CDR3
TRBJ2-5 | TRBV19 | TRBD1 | TGTGCCAGTAGTACCAGGGACAGGAAAGAGACCCAGTACTTC | CASSTRDRKETQYF
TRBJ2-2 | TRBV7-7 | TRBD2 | TGTGCCAGCAGCCCCCGACTAGCGGAAAAGTTAGGGGCGAACACCGGGGAGCTGTTTTTT | CASSPRLAEKLGANTGELFF
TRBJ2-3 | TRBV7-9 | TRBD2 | TGTGCCAGCAGCGTAACTCTAGCGGGGGGCACAGATACGCAGTATTTT | CASSVTLAGGTDTQYF
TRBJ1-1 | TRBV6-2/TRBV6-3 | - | TGTGCCAGCAGTTTGGGGGGCGAAGCTTTCTTT | CASSLGGEAFF
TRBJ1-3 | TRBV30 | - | TGTGCCTGGAGACAAGGGGTAGGAAACACCATATATTTT | CAWRQGVGNTIYF
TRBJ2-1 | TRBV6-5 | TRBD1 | TGTGCCAGCAGTTCCGGGACAGGGATAAGTGAGCAGTTCTTC | CASSSGTGISEQFF
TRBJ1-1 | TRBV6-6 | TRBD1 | TGTGCCAGCCGGTACCCGGGACAGTCATATGAAGCTTTCTTT | CASRYPGQSYEAFF
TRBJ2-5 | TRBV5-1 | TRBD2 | TGCGCCAGCAGCGAGATGACTAGCGGGTTGGAGACCCAGTACTTC | CASSEMTSGLETQYF
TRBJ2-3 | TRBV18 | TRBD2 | TGTGCCAGCTCACCCATCGGGACTAGCGGGAGCCAAACAGATACGCAGTATTTT | CASSPIGTSGSQTDTQYF
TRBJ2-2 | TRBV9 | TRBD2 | TGTGCCAGCAGTTACACCCTAGCGGGGAACACCGGGGAGCTGTTTTTT | CASSYTLAGNTGELFF